One and the same sample provided the 12 T cell receptor beta chains below, sequenced in a study of technical replicates of blood from a few donors. Method: immunoSEQ multiplex PCR; TCRdb's copy keeps in-frame clones and lacks some. The data contain about 70,000 clones, around 93% of them singletons. Sequenced material: T cells isolated from PBMCs. These receptors originate from a human donor in good health.

V usage is TRBV19 and J usage is TRBJ2-3, with TRBD2 matching 8 bases. The length of the CDR3 is 16 residues. Trimming removed 3 bases from V and 5 bases from J; junction bases left unmatched: 10. Per germline, CDR1 LNHDA and CDR2 SQIVND (reference sequence). The CDR3: CASSIGGGLGRDTQYF. CDR3 DNA sequence: TGTGCCAGTAGTATCGGGGGGGGACTAGGTCGAGATACGCAGTATTTT.

The chain links TRBV5-4 to TRBJ2-5; maybe TRBD2 (5 bases). The ends were cut back, 5 bases at V and 5 bases at J, with 13 bases in the middle. CDR3 length: 13 residues. CDR1 is SGHNT, CDR2 YYREEE, per germline (reference sequence). CDR3 DNA sequence: TGTGCCAGCAGTCTGGTTAGCGAGGAGACCCAGTACTTC. Amino acids: CASSLVSEETQYF.

This chain uses TRBV10-3 with TRBJ1-3, with 8 bases identical to TRBD1. The CDR3 totals 15 residues. The V gene's germline CDR1 is ENHRY and CDR2 SYGVKD. The ends lost 5 bases at V and 0 bases at J; junction bases unmatched: 3. For the CDR3, the DNA is TGTGCCATCAGTCAGACAGGGGACTCTGGAAACACCATATATTTT. It specifies CAISQTGDSGNTIYF.

This chain links TRBV7-2 with TRBJ1-1; the match to TRBD1 covers 7 bases. Germline assignment: CDR1 SGHTA and CDR2 FQGNSA. V trimming: 4 bases; J trimming: 1 base; junction bases outside the gene matches: 6. This CDR3 contains 15 residues. CDR3 coding DNA: TGTGCCAGCAGCTCCGGACAGGTTGGGAACACTGAAGCTTTCTTT. It codes for CASSSGQVGNTEAFF.

The chain joins TRBV14 to TRBJ2-2; TRBD1 matches at 11 bases. Germline lookup yields CDR1 SGHDN and CDR2 FVKESK. V trimming: 4 bases; J trimming: 1 base; junction bases outside the gene matches: 5. The CDR3 has 17 amino acids. This CDR3 is CASSLFGTGGNTGELFF. For the CDR3, the DNA is TGTGCCAGCAGCCTTTTCGGGACAGGGGGGAACACCGGGGAGCTGTTTTTT.

The V and J genes are TRBV28 and TRBJ2-3, with 9 bases matching TRBD2. With V trimmed by 5 bases and J by 0 bases, 9 bases remained unmatched. CDR1 and CDR2 from the germline V gene are MDHEN and SYDVKM. CDR3 length: 17 amino acids. The CDR3 reads CASSTPYSGSSTDTQYF. CDR3 DNA: TGTGCCAGCAGTACCCCCTATAGCGGGAGTAGCACAGATACGCAGTATTTT. Variable domain in full (rest from reference TRBV28 and TRBJ2-3): DVKVTQSSRYLVKRTGEKVFLECVQDMDHENMFWYRQDPGLGLRLIYFSYDVKMKEKGDIPEGYSVSREKKERFSLILESASTNQTSMYLCASSTPYSGSSTDTQYFGPGTRLTVL.

CDR3 sequence reads: CASSETGLYGYTF. In nucleotides, the CDR3 is TGTGCCAGCAGTGAGACAGGGCTCTATGGCTACACCTTC. This chain links TRBV6-1 with TRBJ1-2; 7 bases are shared with TRBD1. V dropped 3 bases and J dropped 4; count of bases not matched to a gene: 2. The germline gives CDR1 MNHNS, CDR2 SASEGT. The CDR3 runs 13 residues.

V and J are TRBV11-2 and TRBJ1-1; 9 bases agree with TRBD1. The CDR3 runs to 17 residues. J was trimmed by 0 bases and V by 5 bases; bases with no gene match: 10. The germline V gene encodes CDR1 SGHAT and CDR2 FQNNGV. This chain's CDR3 is CASSLQGARYLNTEAFF. The CDR3 DNA follows: TGTGCCAGCAGCCTACAGGGGGCGAGATACCTGAACACTGAAGCTTTCTTT.

This sequence joins TRBV28 and TRBJ1-5; D perhaps matches TRBD1 (6 bases). Trimming took off 5 bases at V and 0 bases at J, with 20 bases between the two ends. This CDR3 is built from 18 residues. The germline gives CDR1 MDHEN, CDR2 SYDVKM. CDR3 residues: CASSPIDDRIYSNQPQHF. CDR3 DNA: TGTGCCAGCAGTCCTATAGATGACAGGATTTATAGCAATCAGCCCCAGCATTTT.

The V and J genes are TRBV25-1 and TRBJ2-5; 9 bases match TRBD1. Germline trimming cut 6 bases from V and 5 bases from J; bases unmatched to any gene: 7. In germline, CDR1 is MGHDK, CDR2 SYGVNS. The CDR3 consists of 14 residues. CDR3 amino acids: CASSRDRERETQYF. The DNA for the CDR3 is TGTGCCAGCAGCCGGGACAGGGAGAGGGAGACCCAGTACTTC. Complete variable domain (other parts from reference TRBV25-1 and TRBJ2-5): EADIYQTPRYLVIGTGKKITLECSQTMGHDKMYWYQQDPGMELHLIHYSYGVNSTEKGDLSSESTVSRIRTEHFPLTLESARPSHTSQYLCASSRDRERETQYFGPGTRLLVL.

The chain carries TRBV10-3 and TRBJ2-1; possible D gene TRBD2, 6 bases. The CDR3 has 13 amino acids. V was shortened by 4 bases and J by 7 bases, with 11 bases between the two germline ends. Germline V gives CDR1 ENHRY, CDR2 SYGVKD. CDR3 residues: CAISGGLLNEQFF. DNA of the CDR3: TGTGCCATCAGTGGGGGACTGTTGAATGAGCAGTTCTTC.

The V and J genes are TRBV5-1 and TRBJ2-7; 13 bases line up with TRBD2. CDR1 is SGHRS and CDR2 is YFSETQ in the germline V gene. The V segment lost 0 bases and the J segment 0 bases; nucleotides outside the gene matches: 3. This CDR3 is 17 amino acids long. DNA of the CDR3: TGCGCCAGCAGCTTGGCCGGGACTAGCGGGATCTCCTACGAGCAGTACTTC. This sequence encodes CASSLAGTSGISYEQYF.